This T cell receptor beta chain was sequenced in a study of blood T cell repertoires in COVID-19. Here immunoSEQ multiplex PCR was the method, and the copy in TCRdb shows in-frame clones only, minus some. This sample has about 210,000 clones; roughly 85% occur once, and the top ten carry approximately 5.1%. Sequences were obtained from peripheral blood. The origin of this receptor is a man in his fifties with COVID-19, enrolled during active disease.

Written as DNA, the CDR3 is TGTGCCAGCAGCTTAGTCGGGACAGCACACGAGACCCAGTACTTC. It yields the protein CASSLVGTAHETQYF. J is TRBJ2-5 and V is TRBV7-9; 7 nucleotides match TRBD1. The CDR3 length is 15 residues. The V and J ends lost 1 base and 5 bases, in that order; junction bases with no gene match: 7. The germline gives CDR1 SEHNR, CDR2 FQNEAQ (reference sequence).